These 24 T cell receptor beta chains were all obtained from the same sample, sequenced in a study of cytomegalovirus exposure and HLA in healthy donors. 13 Jbeta primers and 60 Vbeta primers were used for the PCR. Only in-frame clones appear in the TCRdb table, and some are missing; sequencing was by immunoSEQ multiplex PCR. The table has approximately 210,000 clones, about 80% seen once; the top ten hold roughly 10%. The sample comprised PBMCs. The receptors were gathered from a woman aged 45-59 years in good health and CMV-seropositive.

The chain combines TRBV5-1 with TRBJ2-7; D not resolved. The CDR3 totals 15 residues. Germline V gives CDR1 SGHRS, CDR2 YFSETQ. Trimming removed 4 bases from V and 0 bases from J, with 14 bases in between. The CDR3 DNA sequence: TGCGCCAGCAGCCCCGACACCACCTACTCCTACGAGCAGTACTTC. This codes for CASSPDTTYSYEQYF.

This chain uses TRBV9 with TRBJ2-1; 8 nucleotides agree with TRBD1. V was pared by 0 bases and J by 7 bases, with 9 bases of the junction left unmatched. Germline V gives CDR1 SGDLS, CDR2 YYNGEE. This CDR3 is built from 16 residues. The CDR3 spells CASSVALGTGINEQFF. The DNA of the CDR3 is TGTGCCAGCAGCGTAGCCCTGGGGACAGGAATTAATGAGCAGTTCTTC.

The chain uses TRBV4-2 and TRBJ2-5, with 10 nucleotides matching TRBD2. The germline V gene has CDR1 LGHNA and CDR2 YNFKEQ. The ends lost 1 base at V and 5 bases at J; junction bases unmatched: 13. CDR3 length: 18 amino acids. Written as DNA, the CDR3 is TGTGCCAGCAGCCAAGTGAATCTAGCGGGAGCAACTGGGGAGACCCAGTACTTC. Residues: CASSQVNLAGATGETQYF.

This clone occurred once. This CDR3 is CASSLNPGNTNGYTF. CDR3 DNA: TGTGCCAGCAGCCTAAACCCAGGGAATACGAATGGCTACACCTTC. The gene calls are TRBV6-4 and TRBJ1-2; a possible D gene is TRBD1 (5 bases). This CDR3 has 15 amino acids. CDR1 is MRHNA and CDR2 is SNTAGT in the germline V gene. Trimming took 6 bases from V and 6 from J, leaving 20 bases between them.

This clone was found a few times. The chain joins TRBV4-3 to TRBJ2-7, with TRBD2 matching over 14 bases. CDR1 is LGHNA, CDR2 YSLEER, per germline. Losses at the gene ends were 2 bases for V and 0 bases for J; bases not matched to a gene: 18. The CDR3 is 22 residues long. The CDR3 reads CASSQRWGGLAGDFQSSYEQYF. Written as DNA, the CDR3 is TGCGCCAGCAGCCAAAGATGGGGGGGACTAGCGGGGGATTTTCAAAGCTCCTACGAGCAGTACTTC.

The genes are TRBV5-8 and TRBJ2-2; tentative D call: TRBD1 (5 bases). This CDR3 contains 15 residues. V was trimmed by 2 bases and J by 4 bases, leaving 12 bases between them. Germline loops: CDR1 SGHTS, CDR2 YDEGEE. CDR3 residues: CASSFSRVSTGELFF. In nucleotides, the CDR3 is TGTGCCAGCAGCTTTTCCAGGGTCTCCACCGGGGAGCTGTTTTTT.

This chain links TRBV6-5 with TRBJ1-5, with 7 positions matching TRBD1. Trimming removed 2 bases from V and 7 bases from J; junction bases left unmatched: 5. The CDR3 covers 14 residues. CDR1 is MNHEY and CDR2 is SVGAGI in the germline V gene. The CDR3, as DNA: TGTGCCAGCAGTTACCCTACAGGGGTGCAGCCCCAGCATTTT. Translated: CASSYPTGVQPQHF.

The chain is built from TRBV6-5 and TRBJ2-2; 9 nucleotides line up with TRBD2. The CDR3 is 15 residues long. Germline V gene data show CDR1 as MNHEY and CDR2 as SVGAGI. The V and J ends lost 5 bases and 5 bases, in that order; junction bases with no gene match: 6. DNA of the CDR3: TGTGCCAGCAGTAAAAAGCTAGCGGGGACCGGGGAGCTGTTTTTT. This translates into CASSKKLAGTGELFF.

The chain employs TRBV10-3 and TRBJ1-1; D is unresolved. Trimming left V 7 bases short and J 1 base short, with 10 bases between. The CDR3 runs to 13 residues. The germline V gene encodes CDR1 ENHRY and CDR2 SYGVKD. Here the CDR3 DNA reads TGTGCCATCAAACCCAGACAGAACACTGAAGCTTTCTTT. Amino acids: CAIKPRQNTEAFF.

The chain carries TRBV7-3 and TRBJ2-1; 8 nucleotides agree with TRBD1. Germline-derived CDR1 and CDR2 are SGHTA and FQGTGA. The CDR3 is 15 residues long. With V trimmed by 2 bases and J by 8 bases, 8 bases remained unmatched. CDR3 region: CASSLESQGGDEQFF. CDR3 bases: TGTGCCAGCAGCTTAGAGTCACAGGGGGGCGATGAGCAGTTCTTC. Complete variable domain (other parts from reference TRBV7-3 and TRBJ2-1): GAGVSQTPSNKVTEKGKYVELRCDPISGHTALYWYRQSLGQGPEFLIYFQGTGAADDSGLPNDRFFAVRPEGSVSTLKIQRTERGDSAVYLCASSLESQGGDEQFFGPGTRLTVL.

The rearrangement uses TRBV19 and TRBJ2-5, with 12 bases matching TRBD2. The CDR3 runs 15 residues. V lost 5 bases and J lost 2; bases outside the gene matches: 3. Germline values: CDR1 LNHDA, CDR2 SQIVND (reference sequence). The CDR3: CASSRLAGGQETQYF. The CDR3 DNA reads TGTGCCAGTAGTCGGCTAGCGGGGGGGCAAGAGACCCAGTACTTC.

The table lists this clone with a few counts. The V gene is TRBV10-1, the J gene TRBJ1-1, with 7 bases that match TRBD1. CDR1 and CDR2 (germline): WNHNN, SYGVQD (reference sequence). CDR3 length equals 16 residues. V shed 5 bases and J 0 bases; nucleotides not matched to a gene: 9. The CDR3 coding sequence is TGCGCCAGCAGTCCACAGAGAGGGGGCATGAACACTGAAGCTTTCTTT. This encodes CASSPQRGGMNTEAFF.

This clone has ten or more counts. The chain carries TRBV6-1 and TRBJ1-1; D possibly corresponds to TRBD1 (5 bases). Trimming pared 4 bases from V and 7 bases from J, leaving 13 bases between. Germline V gene sequence: CDR1 MNHNS, CDR2 SASEGT. CDR3 length: 13 residues. CDR3 DNA sequence: TGTGCCAGCAGTGTTGTGCAGGGCAGTGAAGCTTTCTTT. This codes for CASSVVQGSEAFF.

The chain combines TRBV5-1 with TRBJ2-7; 9 bases agree with TRBD1. V lost 0 bases to trimming and J lost 7 bases; unmatched junction nucleotides: 5. Germline V gives CDR1 SGHRS, CDR2 YFSETQ. The CDR3 has 14 amino acids. The CDR3 here is CASSLGDRVLEQYF. DNA of the CDR3: TGCGCCAGCAGCTTGGGGGACAGGGTTTTGGAGCAGTACTTC.

This clone was observed a few times. The chain couples TRBV5-4 to TRBJ1-6; D uncertain. The CDR3 loop spans 14 amino acids. Trimming took off 6 bases at V and 9 bases at J, with 16 bases between the two ends. Germline CDR1 is SGHNT and CDR2 is YYREEE (reference sequence). The CDR3 reads CASTNQGLSSPLHF. CDR3 nucleotide sequence: TGTGCCAGCACCAATCAAGGACTGAGTTCACCCCTCCACTTT. The variable domain in full, completed from reference TRBV5-4 and TRBJ1-6, reads ETGVTQSPTHLIKTRGQQVTLRCSSQSGHNTVSWYQQALGQGPQFIFQYYREEENGRGNFPPRFSGLQFPNYSSELNVNALELDDSALYLCASTNQGLSSPLHFGNGTRLTVT.

V and J are TRBV29-1 and TRBJ1-2, with D possibly TRBD1 on 6 matching bases. Germline V lookup: CDR1 SQVTM, CDR2 ANQGSEA. The V and J ends lost 5 bases and 5 bases respectively, with 15 bases between them. This CDR3 is built from 13 residues. DNA of the CDR3: TGCAGCGTTACTGACAGGTCTTTGTATGGCTACACCTTC. This sequence encodes CSVTDRSLYGYTF. Supplemented by reference TRBV29-1 and TRBJ1-2, the full variable domain reads SAVISQKPSRDICQRGTSLTIQCQVDSQVTMMFWYRQQPGQSLTLIATANQGSEATYESGFVIDKFPISRPNLTFSTLTVSNMSPEDSSIYLCSVTDRSLYGYTFGSGTRLTVV.

The V call is TRBV11-2, the J call TRBJ2-1, with 9 bases that match TRBD2. The CDR3 has 12 residues. V lost 1 base, J lost 14 bases, and 3 bases stayed unmatched. Germline V gene data show CDR1 as SGHAT and CDR2 as FQNNGV. CDR3 in amino acids: CASSLGASGEFF. The CDR3 bases are TGTGCCAGCAGCTTAGGGGCTAGCGGGGAGTTCTTC. Complete variable domain (other parts from reference TRBV11-2 and TRBJ2-1): EAGVAQSPRYKIIEKRQSVAFWCNPISGHATLYWYQQILGQGPKLLIQFQNNGVVDDSQLPKDRFSAERLKGVDSTLKIQPAKLEDSAVYLCASSLGASGEFFGPGTRLTVL.

The chain combines TRBV6-1 with TRBJ2-7; 7 bases agree with TRBD1. CDR3 length equals 14 residues. CDR1 is MNHNS and CDR2 is SASEGT in the germline V gene. The J segment lost 4 bases and the V segment lost 8 bases, leaving 11 bases of the junction unmatched. Written as DNA, the CDR3 is TGTGCCAGCCGTACAAGGGGGCACGGTTACGAGCAGTACTTC. Translation: CASRTRGHGYEQYF.

This clone was detected once. This rearrangement joins TRBV29-1 to TRBJ2-5; a weak D match, TRBD2 (5 bases). CDR1 and CDR2 from the germline V gene are SQVTM and ANQGSEA. V gave up 0 bases and J gave up 1 base, with 15 bases separating them. This CDR3 has 16 amino acids. The CDR3 here is CSVEDRASSFQETQYF. As DNA, the CDR3 is TGCAGCGTTGAAGATCGGGCTAGCAGCTTCCAAGAGACCCAGTACTTC.

The chain couples TRBV28 to TRBJ2-1; TRBD2 aligns across 10 bases. The CDR3 loop spans 13 amino acids. Trimming took 7 bases from V and 4 from J; bases not matched to a gene: 1. Germline loops: CDR1 MDHEN, CDR2 SYDVKM. CDR3 protein: CASKRGGYNEQFF. The CDR3 DNA is TGTGCCAGCAAGCGGGGGGGATACAATGAGCAGTTCTTC.

CDR3 region: CAWRTGTNTEAFF. The CDR3 nucleotides read TGTGCCTGGCGGACAGGGACGAACACTGAAGCTTTCTTT. V and J are TRBV30 and TRBJ1-1; TRBD1 matches 8 bases. The CDR3 length is 13 residues. J gave up 1 base and V 5 bases, and 3 bases lay outside the gene matches. CDR1 is GTSNPN, CDR2 SVGIG, per germline (reference sequence).

This clone was seen just once. The J gene is TRBJ1-5, the V gene TRBV19, with 7 bases that match TRBD1. Germline-derived CDR1 and CDR2 are LNHDA and SQIVND (reference sequence). CDR3 length equals 15 residues. With V trimmed by 1 base and J by 4 bases, 4 bases remained unmatched. The CDR3 nucleotides are TGTGCCAGTAGTATAGGGGACAGCTCAAATCAGCCCCAGCATTTT. Translated: CASSIGDSSNQPQHF.

The gene calls are TRBV5-1 and TRBJ2-2; D is perhaps TRBD1 (6 bases). V lost 3 bases and J lost 1, with 7 bases in between. The CDR3 contains 14 residues. Germline V gene data show CDR1 as SGHRS and CDR2 as YFSETQ. CDR3 region: CASSSGQNTGELFF. CDR3 coding DNA: TGCGCCAGCAGCTCGGGACAGAACACCGGGGAGCTGTTTTTT.

The V call is TRBV6-6, the J call TRBJ1-2; 11 bases are shared with TRBD1. Unmatched junction bases numbered 3, after V lost 4 bases and J lost 8 bases. In germline, CDR1 is MNHNY, CDR2 SVGAGI (reference sequence). The CDR3 extends over 13 amino acids. CDR3 in amino acids: CASSSGQGDGYTF. CDR3 DNA sequence: TGTGCCAGCAGTTCGGGACAGGGGGACGGCTACACCTTC.